Listed below are T cell receptor beta chains from one sample, sequenced in a study of blood T cell repertoires in COVID-19. Libraries were prepared by immunoSEQ multiplex PCR; TCRdb keeps only in-frame clonotypes and omits some of them. The repertoire holds over 250,000 clones, with roughly 91% as singletons. Sample: PBMCs or T cells enriched from blood (not recorded which). The receptors stem from a man aged 35 to 55 who had recovered from COVID-19. CDR3s include the opening cysteine and the closing phenylalanine or tryptophan. Clone sizes are given selectively: once, few, many, or a class where the clone is expanded.

CASSFRQGSSYEQYF,TRBV9,TRBJ2-7,.
CASSSRLAGGPVAGELFF,TRBV9,TRBJ2-2,.
CASSLSPGTEQFF,TRBV28,TRBJ2-1,.
CATSDRPGTGDYEQYF,TRBV24-1,TRBJ2-7,.
CSVMAGGDSGANVLTF,TRBV29-1,TRBJ2-6,.
CASSLEGLAGLPGELFF,TRBV4-1,TRBJ2-2,.
CASSLDPGQGVRHTQYF,TRBV4-2,TRBJ2-3,.
CASSELGDRDVYGYTF,TRBV6-1,TRBJ1-2,.
CASIPRWGGDQPQHF,TRBV19,TRBJ1-5,.
CASSFVGRTDTQYF,TRBV5-6,TRBJ2-3,.
CAYTRGANYGYTF,TRBV28,TRBJ1-2,.
CASAIRGADTQYF,TRBV12-3/TRBV12-4,TRBJ2-3,.
CASSDRNTGELFF,TRBV10-2,TRBJ2-2,.
CASSSSPGQGDGYTF,TRBV7-2,TRBJ1-2,.
CASSQFSLDRVISGNTIYF,TRBV3-1/TRBV3-2,TRBJ1-3,once
CASSTDLPTGGMDNSPLHF,TRBV28,TRBJ1-6,.
CASSDPGTSRNTIYF,TRBV19,TRBJ1-3,.
CASSSGTGANYGYTF,TRBV19,TRBJ1-2,.
CASSIIPVQGYYGYTF,TRBV19,TRBJ1-2,.
CASSPVGEMNTEAFF,TRBV7-9,TRBJ1-1,once
CASSEARTSGLRGELFF,TRBV6-1,TRBJ2-2,.
CASSGQAAYEQYF,TRBV19,TRBJ2-7,.
CASSPPTGAPLYNEQFF,TRBV18,TRBJ2-1,.
CASRGDRGRQETQYF,TRBV19,TRBJ2-5,.
CASSWGLGGTSSEEQYF,TRBV5-8,TRBJ2-7,.
CAISDGRDHYGYTF,TRBV10-3,TRBJ1-2,once
CASSGRTGDDTEAFF,TRBV6-6,TRBJ1-1,.
CAGVEDLNTEAFF,TRBV2,TRBJ1-1,.
CASRYSGVRTDTQYF,TRBV7-2,TRBJ2-3,.
CANKFGTLQETQYF,TRBV25-1,TRBJ2-5,.
CASSNGASGLTDTQYF,TRBV5-1,TRBJ2-3,once
CATSRDRGGQDYGYTF,TRBV15,TRBJ1-2,.
CASSPRWGLASRETQYF,TRBV27,TRBJ2-5,.
CASSLGAEGKLFF,TRBV7-9,TRBJ1-4,.
CASSEPRTGRTEAFF,TRBV2,TRBJ1-1,.
CASSYETGGARYEQYF,TRBV6-2/TRBV6-3,TRBJ2-7,.
CASSYSGTGEKLFF,TRBV6-5,TRBJ1-4,.
CASRDTDRDNQPQHF,TRBV10-2,TRBJ1-5,.
CASSEQGRSSYEQYF,TRBV19,TRBJ2-7,.
CASSQDPSGPDTQYF,TRBV4-3,TRBJ2-3,.